This entry lists 15 T cell receptor beta chains sequenced from one sample in a study of chemoradiotherapy in HPV16-positive cancers (dated by TCRdb to between 2021 and 2023). Library prep was done by the immunoSEQ multiplex PCR assay. Sourced from immuneACCESS, this table was stored by TCRdb with only in-frame sequences that have V and J called. A share of the clones is absent; for the studies checked, an unresolved V gene accounts for under half, and the remainder has no known explanation. The sample records fewer than 70,000 clones, over 85% of which are singletons. In total, the top ten clones hold roughly 3.4% of the sample. This material consisted of blood, taken from a patient who underwent chemoradiotherapy. The source is a human donor with HPV-associated anogenital cancer.

This sequence joins TRBV19 and TRBJ1-6, with 7 bases that match TRBD1. The CDR3 covers 15 residues. With 8 bases clipped from V and 5 bases from J, the junction kept 9 bases outside the gene matches. The V gene's germline CDR1 is LNHDA and CDR2 SQIVND (reference sequence). The CDR3 loop is CASRDSQFHNSPLHF. The CDR3 DNA reads TGTGCCAGTCGGGACAGTCAATTCCATAATTCACCCCTCCACTTT. The full variable domain, rest sourced from reference TRBV19 and TRBJ1-6, is DGGITQSPKYLFRKEGQNVTLSCEQNLNHDAMYWYRQDPGQGLRLIYYSQIVNDFQKGDIAEGYSVSREKKESFPLTVTSAQKNPTAFYLCASRDSQFHNSPLHFGNGTRLTVT.

The chain uses TRBV25-1 and TRBJ2-3; TRBD1 aligns across 10 bases. The CDR3 contains 15 residues. The V gene's germline CDR1 is MGHDK and CDR2 SYGVNS. V shed 3 bases and J 7 bases; nucleotides not matched to a gene: 7. The DNA for the CDR3 is TGTGCCAGCAGTGAGTCGGGGGACAGGGGACATACGCAGTATTTT. It codes for CASSESGDRGHTQYF.

The chain is built from TRBV19 and TRBJ2-5; D gene unclear. The CDR3 has 13 residues. V lost 2 bases and J 5 bases, leaving 9 bases between the germline ends. Germline assignment: CDR1 LNHDA and CDR2 SQIVND (reference sequence). CDR3 nucleotide sequence: TGTGCCAGTAGTATAACAGTTAGGGAGACCCAGTACTTC. Translating gives CASSITVRETQYF.

This clone occurred once. The DNA of the CDR3 is TGTGCCAGCAGTGAAGGAGGGAGCGGGGAATCCCAAGAGACCCAGTACTTC. Protein sequence: CASSEGGSGESQETQYF. This chain connects TRBV2 to TRBJ2-5; TRBD2 agrees at 7 bases. Germline lookup yields CDR1 SNHLY and CDR2 FYNNEI. The ends lost 1 base at V and 1 base at J; junction bases unmatched: 9. The CDR3 is made up of 17 amino acids.

V gene TRBV5-5 combines with J gene TRBJ2-2; no clear D gene. Germline V gene data show CDR1 as SGHKS and CDR2 as YYEKEE (reference sequence). V gave up 1 base and J gave up 2 bases, with 12 bases separating them. The CDR3 has 16 amino acids. In nucleotides, the CDR3 is TGTGCCAGCAGCTTGTCACCAGGTTTTAACACCGGGGAGCTGTTTTTT. Its translation: CASSLSPGFNTGELFF.

The chain uses TRBV2 and TRBJ2-3; D assignment may be TRBD1 or TRBD2 (5 bases each). The germline V and J ends were trimmed by 9 bases and 3 bases, with 31 bases remaining between them. The CDR3 has 19 residues. Germline V gene data show CDR1 as SNHLY and CDR2 as FYNNEI. Here the CDR3 reads CARRGTLDLKRPGTDTQYF. For the CDR3, the DNA is TGTGCCAGGAGGGGCACCTTGGACCTTAAGCGACCGGGAACAGATACGCAGTATTTT. The full variable domain, rest sourced from reference TRBV2 and TRBJ2-3, is EPEVTQTPSHQVTQMGQEVILRCVPISNHLYFYWYRQILGQKVEFLVSFYNNEISEKSEIFDDQFSVERPDGSNFTLKIRSTKLEDSAMYFCARRGTLDLKRPGTDTQYFGPGTRLTVL.

The gene calls are TRBV30 and TRBJ1-3; D gene unclear. Germline CDR1 and CDR2: GTSNPN and SVGIG (reference sequence). This CDR3 has 13 amino acids. Trimming took off 4 bases at V and 2 bases at J, with 9 bases between the two ends. The CDR3 loop reads CAWNPRTGNTIYF. In nucleotides, the CDR3 is TGTGCCTGGAACCCGAGGACTGGAAACACCATATATTTT.

This chain connects TRBV4-3 to TRBJ1-3; a weak D match, TRBD1 (5 bases). The V and J ends lost 0 bases and 3 bases respectively, with 12 bases between them. Germline CDR1 is LGHNA and CDR2 is YSLEER. The CDR3 spans 16 residues. The CDR3 here is CASSQDLARDGNTIYF. In nucleotides, the CDR3 is TGCGCCAGCAGCCAAGATCTTGCCAGGGATGGAAACACCATATATTTT.

The chain recombines TRBV4-3 with TRBJ1-4; D may be TRBD1 (5 bases). CDR1 is LGHNA and CDR2 is YSLEER in the germline V gene. Trimming removed 1 base from V and 0 bases from J, with 9 bases in between. The CDR3 is 16 amino acids. The CDR3 DNA reads as TGCGCCAGCAGCCAAGCTAAGGGGTCAACTAATGAAAAACTGTTTTTT. Protein sequence: CASSQAKGSTNEKLFF.

The chain has TRBV14 and TRBJ2-5; D is ambiguous. V shed 4 bases and J shed 2 bases, with 2 bases lying between them. Germline lookup yields CDR1 SGHDN and CDR2 FVKESK. This CDR3 region has 11 residues. CDR3 residues: CASSRQETQYF. The CDR3 nucleotides read TGTGCCAGCAGCCGTCAAGAGACCCAGTACTTC.

This sequence joins TRBV18 and TRBJ2-5; D gene uncertain. The CDR3 spans 14 residues. The germline gives CDR1 KGHSH, CDR2 LQKENI. Deletions cut 2 bases from V and 1 base from J, with 8 bases between. The CDR3 coding sequence is TGTGCCAGCTCACCATACCCAAGCCAAGAGACCCAGTACTTC. Translated: CASSPYPSQETQYF.

V gene TRBV29-1 combines with J gene TRBJ2-5; 10 bases agree with TRBD2. J lost 5 bases, V lost 4 bases, and 7 bases had no gene match. Looked up from germline, CDR1 is SQVTM and CDR2 is ANQGSEA. CDR3 length: 14 amino acids. Here the CDR3 reads CSVGELAGTETQYF. The CDR3 nucleotides read TGCAGCGTTGGAGAACTAGCGGGAACGGAGACCCAGTACTTC.

DNA for the CDR3: TGTGCCAGCAGTTATACAGGGGGCAATCAGCCCCAGCATTTT. Translating it yields CASSYTGGNQPQHF. V and J are TRBV7-3 and TRBJ1-5; 7 bases map to TRBD1. Per germline, CDR1 SGHTA and CDR2 FQGTGA. J was trimmed by 2 bases and V by 6 bases; bases with no gene match: 4. The CDR3 has 14 amino acids. Together with reference TRBV7-3 and TRBJ1-5, the CDR3 gives the full variable domain: GAGVSQTPSNKVTEKGKYVELRCDPISGHTALYWYRQSLGQGPEFLIYFQGTGAADDSGLPNDRFFAVRPEGSVSTLKIQRTERGDSAVYLCASSYTGGNQPQHFGDGTRLSIL.

The chain is built from TRBV2 and TRBJ1-6, with a tentative D call TRBD1 (5 bases). This CDR3 has 16 amino acids. From germline, CDR1 is SNHLY and CDR2 FYNNEI. V gave up 6 bases and J gave up 0 bases, with 12 bases separating them. For the CDR3, the DNA is TGTGCCAGCAGAAGCCGGGACGGCTCCTATAATTCACCCCTCCACTTT. Translating it yields CASRSRDGSYNSPLHF.

The gene calls are TRBV19 and TRBJ2-1, with D possibly being TRBD1 (6 bases). Trimming left V 4 bases short and J 4 bases short, with 11 bases between. CDR1 is LNHDA, CDR2 SQIVND, per germline (reference sequence). The CDR3 spans 14 residues. In nucleotides, the CDR3 is TGTGCCAGTAGTAAAGGGCAGGGGTACAATGAGCAGTTCTTC. This translates into CASSKGQGYNEQFF.